The clone carrying this T cell receptor (beta chain) came up many times. What it binds is unknown. RNA served as the template for amplifying TCR beta CDR3 regions. The first round was an RT-PCR with HTBI primers, and the second round was a multiplex PCR. In TCRdb, the multiplex PCR reads were re-called with MiXCR into one record per CDR3 protein. Among roughly 170,000 distinct CDR3 sequences listed, 39% were seen once. The data are from a study of Graves' ophthalmopathy and Graves' hyperthyroidism. For the study at large: Prior to any treatment, peripheral blood was collected at the time of initial diagnosis. The study's findings and limits: Its predictions of ophthalmopathy progression gave the model 60% to 71% sensitivity and 72% to 85% specificity.

Germline CDR1 SQVTM, CDR2 ANQGSEA. Trimming took 6 bases from V and 8 from J; bases not matched to a gene: 19. This CDR3 is 16 amino acids long. Each diagnosis was determined on the basis of clinical symptoms, serum thyroxine, TRAb, thyroid ultrasound and orbital computed tomography. What was sequenced was peripheral blood. This TCR was sampled from a man younger than 45 with Graves' ophthalmopathy. The chain employs TRBV29-1 and TRBJ1-1, with 9 bases aligning to TRBD1. The CDR3 sequence: CSVAGTGLTTLEEAFF. DNA for the CDR3: TGCAGCGTGGCCGGGACAGGGCTCACCACTCTTGAGGAAGCTTTCTTT.